What follows is one T cell receptor beta chain and its context. What this receptor recognizes is not known. A much larger clone differs from this one at a single base, so this may be a read error. The sample has other DNA sequences that encode this CDR3 too. Using the deep immunoSEQ assay, TCR CDR3 regions were amplified from genomic DNA by multiplex PCR. Extracted genomic DNA from each cell subset was distributed evenly across all wells of several immunoSEQ 96-well plates, and each plate was treated as a replicate. For unsorted PBMC, 250 to 350 ng genomic DNA, equal to 25,000 to 35,000 T cell genomes, was loaded into each replicate PCR. Ten immunoSEQ deep assay plates were used to sequence the unsorted PBMC genomic DNA. Purified libraries were quantified with a Qubit 3.0 fluorometer, sized on a Bioanalyzer 2100, and re-quantified with the KAPA Library Quantification kit. A separate single-read 150-cycle Illumina NextSeq 550 flow cell was used to sequence each immunoSEQ 96-well plate. Turning to the authors' computational methods: Because only junctional sequences without quality scores were contained in the immunoSEQ output, filtering matching that applied to full-length reads could not be performed. To assign V/J genes and CDR3, sequences were annotated using PyIR, a Python wrapper for IgBLAST v1.9, with IMGT germline references. Any read was removed if the V/J assignment was weak (E-value above 1e-6), the CDR3 was missing, or the read contained stop codons, out-of-frame junctions, or ambiguous translated residues. V3J clonotypes were defined as sequences sharing the same inferred V gene, J gene, and CDR3 amino acid sequence. To compute the percentage overlap between repertoires, the number of shared unique clonotypes was divided by the size of the smaller repertoire. Repertoire richness was assessed with RTK rarefaction, the Chao1 estimator, and Recon v2.1 estimates of unobserved clonotypes. What TCRdb holds here is the immuneACCESS table cut down to in-frame rearrangements. Part of the clones is not present; checked against another copy, under half of the missing clones reflect an unresolved V gene, and the others are unexplained. The D gene and trimming were derived from the DNA, and the V and J assignments and clone size from that table. The sample table records more than 400,000 clones; approximately 80% of these occur just once. The biggest ten clones account for about 11% of the sample.

These data come from a study of shared clonotypes between healthy human individuals (TCRdb year 2020). Notes on the research overall: A few men and two women, aged 18 to 49 years, made up the cohort. To estimate repertoire size and how much clonotype sharing occurs between individuals, the study deeply sequenced the blood TCR repertoires of 4 to 6 healthy adults. Different laboratories and diverse techniques were used to prepare libraries and sequence TCR repertoires, to increase sequencing depth and limit assay-specific biases. Between about 0.85 and 9.5 billion PBMCs per donor were obtained by leukapheresis.

Points the paper makes about the study in general: Because the study included only a small number of donors, the genetic and exposure-history diversity represented was limited. Pairwise subsampling led to the expectation that sequencing depth would affect the degree of clonotype sharing among donors. Sampling was restricted to blood, and TCR repertoires in tissue are likely to differ from TCR repertoires in blood.

The junction carries 15 bases between V and J, which are trimmed by 5 bases and 7 bases respectively. From a lookup of the germline V gene, CDR1 and CDR2 are SQVTM and ANQGSEA. The CDR3 spans 13 residues, from the cysteine through the phenylalanine. Of the read, only the CDR3 DNA is kept; its 39 bases are in frame from base 1. Donors were healthy HIV-negative adults with no recently reported acute infections or vaccinations. Only Caucasian adults living in Nashville, Tennessee, USA were represented among the donors. For unsorted samples, some 90 million PBMCs were counted, and genomic DNA was extracted using the QIAamp DNA Blood Mini kit. Blood was collected by leukapheresis, and PBMCs were isolated by Ficoll-Histopaque density gradient centrifugation and then cryopreserved in liquid nitrogen vapor phase.

The sequence was obtained from a woman in her forties in good health. Some clones in this sample may be carry-over from other donors' samples. The rearranged segments are TRBV29-1 and TRBJ2-1; a tentative D match to TRBD1 spans 5 bases. Sequences were obtained from PBMCs. The DNA sequence reads TGCAGCGTTTTGCGTCAGGGAAGTAATGAGCAGTTCTTC. The resulting protein is CSVLRQGSNEQFF.